The rows below give T cell receptor beta chains drawn from one sample of a study of cytomegalovirus exposure and HLA in healthy donors. The data were produced by immunoSEQ multiplex PCR, yet TCRdb's version contains in-frame clones alone and is incomplete. The sample has about 130,000 clones, more than 80% seen once; the top ten hold about 8.9%. The source material was PBMCs. These receptors came from a man aged 25-40 years in good health and CMV-seropositive. Both conserved end residues are part of each CDR3. D genes are given only for firm matches. Not all rows give a size; the values are once, few, many and, for expanded clones, a class.

v_gene	abundance	d_gene	j_gene	CDR3nt	CDR3aa
TRBV5-6	NA	NA	TRBJ2-5	TGTGCCAGCAGCTTCGGTGGCGGGACCCAGTACTTC	CASSFGGGTQYF
TRBV21-1	few	NA	TRBJ2-5	TGTGCCAGCAGCATAAAACAGGGGACTAGCGGGGGGCCAGCCAAAGAGACCCAGTACTTC	CASSIKQGTSGGPAKETQYF
TRBV9	once	NA	TRBJ2-2	TGTGCCAGCCGACCGGGGTTCGACACCGGGGAGCTGTTTTTT	CASRPGFDTGELFF
TRBV4-2	NA	NA	TRBJ2-1	TGTGCCAGCAGCCCCCGCGGCTTTGACTACAATGAGCAGTTCTTC	CASSPRGFDYNEQFF
TRBV9	NA	NA	TRBJ2-7	TGTGCCAGCAGCGTAGGGCAGGGAACGGACGAGCAGTACTTC	CASSVGQGTDEQYF
TRBV19	NA	NA	TRBJ1-1	TGTGCCAGTAGTATAAGACAGGCTGCCCCTGAAGCTTTCTTT	CASSIRQAAPEAFF
TRBV19	NA	TRBD1	TRBJ2-5	TGTGCCACCTCGGACAGGCAAGAGACCCAGTACTTC	CATSDRQETQYF
TRBV13	NA	TRBD1	TRBJ2-7	TGTGCCAGCAGCCCAGGGGGATTCTACGAGCAGTACTTC	CASSPGGFYEQYF
TRBV5-8	NA	TRBD1	TRBJ1-1	TGTGCCAGCAGCTTCCAGGGGGACACTGAAGCTTTCTTT	CASSFQGDTEAFF
TRBV7-9	NA	TRBD1	TRBJ2-7	TGTGCCAGCAGCCCCCCGGGACAGACCACCTACGAGCAGTACTTC	CASSPPGQTTYEQYF
TRBV10-3	NA	NA	TRBJ1-1	TGTGCCACCCTACTAACGATGAACACTGAAGCTTTCTTT	CATLLTMNTEAFF
TRBV10-1	NA	NA	TRBJ1-5	TGCGCCAGCAGTGAGCCTTCTCGGGGAGGAAATCAGCCCCAGCATTTT	CASSEPSRGGNQPQHF
TRBV9	NA	NA	TRBJ1-2	TGTGCCAGCAGCGTAGCTCCCGGTCTAACGGGAGGCTACACCTTC	CASSVAPGLTGGYTF
TRBV27	NA	TRBD1	TRBJ2-7	TGTGCCAGCAGCCCTGCCGGGACAGGCTACGAGCAGTACTTC	CASSPAGTGYEQYF
TRBV7-6	few	NA	TRBJ2-1	TGTGCCAGCAGCTTAGCCCGGGGAGGTGAGCAGTTCTTC	CASSLARGGEQFF
TRBV5-1	few	TRBD1	TRBJ2-5	TGCGCCAGCAGCGAGACAGGGGCCCCCCAAGAGACCCAGTACTTC	CASSETGAPQETQYF
TRBV29-1	NA	NA	TRBJ1-1	TGCAGCGTTGAAGTTGGGTCAGGCTCGAACACTGAAGCTTTCTTT	CSVEVGSGSNTEAFF
TRBV7-9	NA	NA	TRBJ2-5	TGTGCCAGCAGCTTAGACCAGAGGGAGACCCAGTACTTC	CASSLDQRETQYF
TRBV19	NA	TRBD1	TRBJ1-2	TGTGCCAGTAGCGAACCCCGACAGGGTTCTCAAGGCTACACCTTC	CASSEPRQGSQGYTF
TRBV9	NA	NA	TRBJ2-1	TGTGCCAGCAGCACAAAACCGCGGGGAACAACCTACAATGAGCAGTTCTTC	CASSTKPRGTTYNEQFF
TRBV11-3	NA	NA	TRBJ1-6	TGTGCCAGCAGCTTAGGCGGGAATTCACCCCTCCACTTT	CASSLGGNSPLHF
TRBV6-4	NA	NA	TRBJ2-2	TGTGCCAGCAGTGAAGGGGACACCGGGGAGCTGTTTTTT	CASSEGDTGELFF
TRBV19	NA	TRBD2	TRBJ2-1	TGTGCCAGTAGGGGACTAGGCCAGGGCAATGAGCAGTTCTTC	CASRGLGQGNEQFF
TRBV10-3	NA	TRBD2	TRBJ2-4	TGTGCCATCAGCCTGACTAGCGAGGACATTCAGTACTTC	CAISLTSEDIQYF
TRBV6-4	NA	TRBD2	TRBJ2-1	TGTGCCAGCAGTCCAACTCTAGCGGGAGGGAATGAGCAGTTCTTC	CASSPTLAGGNEQFF
TRBV10-3	NA	NA	TRBJ2-5	TGTGCCATCAGGACTCTTGAGACCCAGTACTTC	CAIRTLETQYF
TRBV14	NA	TRBD2	TRBJ2-2	TGTGCCAGCAGCCCCCGGCGGGGGGGCGCCGGGGAGCTGTTTTTT	CASSPRRGGAGELFF
TRBV7-8	NA	NA	TRBJ2-7	TGTGCCAGCAGCTTAGTGTCAGGGGAGTCCTACGAGCAGTACTTC	CASSLVSGESYEQYF
TRBV18	NA	NA	TRBJ2-5	TGTGCCAGCTCACCAGACTTAGAACGAGAGACCCAGTACTTC	CASSPDLERETQYF
TRBV25-1	NA	TRBD1	TRBJ1-2	TGTGCCAGTGATTTTCAGGACAGGGCCGATGGCTACACCTTC	CASDFQDRADGYTF
TRBV18	once	NA	TRBJ2-7	TGTGCCAGCTCACCATCTTTGGCGGGGACCTACGAGCAGTACTTC	CASSPSLAGTYEQYF
TRBV7-9	NA	TRBD1	TRBJ1-4	TGTGCCAGCAGTTACTACCGGGACAGGGGGCTACCTAATGAAAAACTGTTTTTT	CASSYYRDRGLPNEKLFF
TRBV11-2	NA	NA	TRBJ1-1	TGTGCCAGCAGCTTAGGCCCCCTCGGGACTGTGAACACTGAAGCTTTCTTT	CASSLGPLGTVNTEAFF
TRBV13	NA	TRBD2	TRBJ2-3	TGTGCCAGAAGACTAGCGGGGGGGGCCTGGAAAGATACGCAGTATTTT	CARRLAGGAWKDTQYF
TRBV27	NA	NA	TRBJ1-2	TGTGCCAGCAGTTCTTTATCCTGGCAGGACTATGGCTACACCTTC	CASSSLSWQDYGYTF
TRBV7-9	NA	NA	TRBJ2-5	TGTGCCAGCAGCCTTTTGAGGTGGGAGACCCAGTACTTC	CASSLLRWETQYF
TRBV27	NA	TRBD1	TRBJ2-7	TGTGCCAGCAGACACAGGGGGCTTCTATACGAGCAGTACTTC	CASRHRGLLYEQYF
TRBV6-1	NA	TRBD1	TRBJ2-2	TGTGCCAGCAGTGAACCACAGGGGGCGAATGGGGAGCTGTTTTTT	CASSEPQGANGELFF
TRBV6-5	NA	NA	TRBJ2-7	TGTGCCAGCAGTGAAATTGTCCTAGAGCAGTACTTC	CASSEIVLEQYF
TRBV7-6	once	TRBD2	TRBJ2-3	TGTGCCAGCAGCTGGACTAGCGGATACACAGATACGCAGTATTTT	CASSWTSGYTDTQYF
TRBV6-1	NA	TRBD1	TRBJ1-1	TGTGCCAGCAGTGAACGGCCAGGGGGCGAATTAGCTGAAGCTTTCTTT	CASSERPGGELAEAFF
TRBV30	NA	TRBD2	TRBJ2-1	TGTGCCTGGAGTGTAGGCGCTAGCGGAAATGAGCAGTTCTTC	CAWSVGASGNEQFF
TRBV7-6	NA	NA	TRBJ1-1	TGTGCCAGCAGCTCACAGGAGAACACTGAAGCTTTCTTT	CASSSQENTEAFF
TRBV10-3	once	NA	TRBJ2-1	TGTGCCATCAGTGATAGTGTTGGTAACAATGAGCAGTTCTTC	CAISDSVGNNEQFF
TRBV28	NA	NA	TRBJ1-3	TGTGCCAGCAGTTTTACGCGCTCTGGAAACACCATATATTTT	CASSFTRSGNTIYF
TRBV27	NA	TRBD2	TRBJ2-1	TGTGCCAGCAGTCTCCTTGGAGCGGGGGGTTACAATGAGCAGTTCTTC	CASSLLGAGGYNEQFF
TRBV30	NA	NA	TRBJ1-1	TGTGCCCATGGGGAGACTGAAGCTTTCTTT	CAHGETEAFF
TRBV7-9	NA	NA	TRBJ2-5	TGTGCCAGCAGCTCACAAGAGACCCAGTACTTC	CASSSQETQYF
TRBV27	NA	NA	TRBJ2-7	TGTGCCAGCAGTTTGAGCTATAGGGACTACGAGCAGTACTTC	CASSLSYRDYEQYF
TRBV18	NA	TRBD1	TRBJ2-7	TGTGCCAGCTCACCGGTGGGACAGGGGGCGACCTCCTACGAGCAGTACTTC	CASSPVGQGATSYEQYF
TRBV10-3	NA	TRBD2	TRBJ2-2	TGTGCCATCAGTGTTGCTAGCGGGGGGGCAGGGGTGAACACCGGGGAGCTGTTTTTT	CAISVASGGAGVNTGELFF
TRBV5-5	NA	NA	TRBJ1-6	TGTGCCAGCAGCTTGGACAGGTACTCCTCACCCCTCCACTTT	CASSLDRYSSPLHF
TRBV29-1	NA	NA	TRBJ2-1	TGCAGCGTTGAAGGCCGAACCGGACAGCACACTTCCAATGAGCAGTTCTTC	CSVEGRTGQHTSNEQFF
TRBV2	NA	NA	TRBJ1-2	TGTGCCAGCAGTGAGTGGGACACCAACTTCTATGGCTACACCTTC	CASSEWDTNFYGYTF
TRBV5-1	NA	TRBD2	TRBJ2-1	TGCGCCAGCAGCTCGTTGGGACTAGATAGTACCCATGAGCAGTTCTTC	CASSSLGLDSTHEQFF
TRBV29-1	NA	NA	TRBJ2-3	TGCAGCGTTGAAAGGGGGTTACTCACAGATACGCAGTATTTT	CSVERGLLTDTQYF
TRBV11-1	NA	TRBD1	TRBJ2-7	TGTGCCAGCACCGGGACAGGGAGCTCCTACGAGCAGTACTTC	CASTGTGSSYEQYF